This T cell receptor beta chain was recovered during a study of cytomegalovirus exposure and HLA in healthy donors. Overall study context: Assignment to the Caucasian-associated ancestry cluster applied to more than 75% of the 300 to 500 genotyped donors. Study findings and constraints: Later on, an analysis found that several of the most significant clusters appeared to be linked to common viral pathogens, which included parvovirus B19. While the bulk of TCR sequences proved rare, some public TCRs turned up in many donors.

This CDR3 has 12 residues. V lost 3 bases and J 13 bases, leaving 12 bases between the germline ends. Germline CDR1 and CDR2: MNHEY and SVGAGI. This clone occurred a few times. Antigen unknown. The PCR ran on 60 Vbeta and 13 Jbeta primers. In the authors' methods: Tens of millions of unique TCR beta chains, 9.5 million to 14 million shared, were counted in a later analysis. The repertoire was sequenced with immunoSEQ multiplex PCR; TCRdb's copy has only in-frame clones and lacks some. V and J calls and clone size follow that table, whereas D and trimming were derived from the DNA. The sample consists of 85,000 to 130,000 clones, just over 70% of them appearing once.

This sequence was found in a boy aged 10-17 years in good health and CMV-seronegative. Sequencing input: PBMCs. This chain joins TRBV6-5 and TRBJ2-2; possible D gene TRBD1, 6 bases. The CDR3 region has the DNA TGTGCCAGCAGTTATAACAGGGAATTGCTGTTTTTT. It yields the protein CASSYNRELLFF.